These 30 T cell receptor beta chains came from one sample sequenced in a study of shared clonotypes between healthy human individuals. The protocol was immunoSEQ multiplex PCR, while the TCRdb copy is restricted to in-frame clones and leaves out a portion. The table includes about 2.2 million clones, approximately 94% detected once. Naive CD8 cells lacked CD45RO, underwent positive selection for CCR7 and left out terminally differentiated effector memory CD45RA+ cells. Material: naive CD8+ T cells from PBMCs. Receptors were obtained from a man aged 18-30 years in good health. Some clones in this sample may be carry-over from other donors' samples.

The chain employs TRBV11-2 and TRBJ2-1; no firm D call. CDR1 is SGHAT, CDR2 FQNNGV, per germline. Trimming took 1 base from V and 7 from J, leaving 17 bases between them. There are 16 residues in the CDR3. The CDR3 region is CASSLVPGPLVNEQFF. The DNA of the CDR3 is TGTGCCAGCAGCTTAGTACCCGGACCCCTAGTAAATGAGCAGTTCTTC.

To note about this clone: This CDR3 is also generated by other DNA sequences in the sample. The chain couples TRBV5-1 to TRBJ2-7, with D uncertain. Germline V gene sequence: CDR1 SGHRS, CDR2 YFSETQ. Trimming took 0 bases from V and 3 from J, leaving 7 bases between them. The CDR3 spans 13 residues. The CDR3 sequence is CASSLAVSYEQYF. The CDR3 nucleotides are TGCGCCAGCAGCTTGGCGGTCAGCTACGAGCAGTACTTC.

V and J are TRBV27 and TRBJ2-7, with D unresolved. CDR3 size: 15 residues. Germline loops: CDR1 MNHEY, CDR2 SMNVEV (reference sequence). Trimming stripped 1 base from V and 2 bases from J, with 12 bases between. CDR3 protein: CASSLLGSRTYEQYF. For the CDR3, the DNA is TGTGCCAGCAGTTTATTGGGTAGCCGAACCTACGAGCAGTACTTC.

This chain joins TRBV4-3 and TRBJ2-5; D unclear. Trimming shortened V by 0 bases and J by 2 bases, and 13 bases separated the two germline ends. CDR1 LGHNA and CDR2 YSLEER come from the germline V gene. CDR3 length: 16 amino acids. CDR3 loop: CASSQDQVAGQETQYF. The CDR3 coding sequence is TGCGCCAGCAGCCAAGATCAAGTCGCAGGTCAAGAGACCCAGTACTTC.

J is TRBJ1-2 and V is TRBV2, with TRBD1 identical over 9 bases. V trimming: 6 bases; J trimming: 4 bases; junction bases outside the gene matches: 6. The length of the CDR3 is 14 residues. CDR1 and CDR2 from the germline V gene are SNHLY and FYNNEI. As DNA, the CDR3 is TGTGCCAGCAGCCACGGACAGGGGTTCTATGGCTACACCTTC. Translation gives CASSHGQGFYGYTF.

The table lists this clone with a few counts. V and J are TRBV2 and TRBJ1-5; 12 bases fit TRBD1. The CDR3 totals 16 residues. V shed 6 bases and J 5 bases; nucleotides not matched to a gene: 8. Germline V lookup: CDR1 SNHLY, CDR2 FYNNEI. CDR3 DNA sequence: TGTGCCAGCAGCGCCGGGACAGGGGGCGAGGATCAGCCCCAGCATTTT. Its protein product is CASSAGTGGEDQPQHF.

V and J are TRBV7-2 and TRBJ2-3, with 7 bases identical to TRBD2. The CDR3 has 16 residues. CDR1 SGHTA and CDR2 FQGNSA come from the germline V gene. With 6 bases clipped from V and 2 bases from J, the junction kept 11 bases outside the gene matches. The CDR3 spells CASSLPLAEHTDTQYF. CDR3 nucleotide sequence: TGTGCCAGCAGTCTACCTCTAGCGGAGCACACAGATACGCAGTATTTT.

This chain joins TRBV4-1 and TRBJ2-2; D is perhaps TRBD2 (6 bases). Germline CDR1 is MGHRA and CDR2 is YSYEKL. The CDR3 loop spans 17 amino acids. The V end lost 0 bases, the J end lost 7 bases, and 18 bases lay between the germline ends. CDR3 DNA sequence: TGCGCCAGCAGCCAAGAACCTGCCGGAGGGGCCCTCGGGGAGCTGTTTTTT. Its translation is CASSQEPAGGALGELFF.

The V gene is TRBV9, the J gene TRBJ1-3, with D possibly being TRBD1 (6 bases). V was trimmed by 3 bases and J by 3 bases, leaving 13 bases between them. Germline CDR1 and CDR2: SGDLS and YYNGEE. The CDR3 has 15 amino acids. The chain's CDR3 is CASSGAGAHGNTIYF. The CDR3 coding sequence is TGTGCCAGCAGCGGCGCAGGGGCCCATGGAAACACCATATATTTT.

The V and J genes are TRBV5-6 and TRBJ1-4; D is possibly TRBD1 (6 bases). V was cut by 2 bases and J by 4 bases, with 12 bases left in between. The V gene's germline CDR1 is SGHDT and CDR2 YYEEEE. This CDR3 has 15 residues. The CDR3 DNA sequence: TGTGCCAGCAGCTTAATCGGACAGCTTAATGAAAAACTGTTTTTT. It translates to CASSLIGQLNEKLFF.

The genes are TRBV7-6 and TRBJ2-1; D unclear. CDR1 is SGHVS and CDR2 is FNYEAQ in the germline V gene. Trimming cost V 5 bases and J 4 bases, with 12 bases left between them. The CDR3 has 14 residues. Here the CDR3 DNA reads TGTGCCAGCAGCCCCCAATCGGGTTACAATGAGCAGTTCTTC. Its translation is CASSPQSGYNEQFF. Full variable domain (outside the CDR3, taken from reference TRBV7-6 and TRBJ2-1): GAGVSQSPRYKVTKRGQDVALRCDPISGHVSLYWYRQALGQGPEFLTYFNYEAQQDKSGLPNDRFSAERPEGSISTLTIQRTEQRDSAMYRCASSPQSGYNEQFFGPGTRLTVL.

The chain uses TRBV19 and TRBJ1-1; the match to TRBD1 covers 7 bases. This CDR3 has 13 residues. The germline V gene has CDR1 LNHDA and CDR2 SQIVND (reference sequence). The junction had 1 base not matched to a gene; V was cut back by 6 bases and J by 0 bases. The CDR3: CASRGGVNTEAFF. CDR3 sequence (DNA): TGTGCCAGTAGAGGGGGCGTGAACACTGAAGCTTTCTTT.

The chain carries TRBV7-8 and TRBJ2-5, with 12 bases lining up with TRBD1. Trimming cost V 5 bases and J 5 bases; bases outside gene matches: 9. The CDR3 length is 16 residues. Per germline, CDR1 SGHVS and CDR2 FQNEAQ. The CDR3 bases are TGTGCCAGCAGCCCCGGGACAGGGGGCCGTATGGAGACCCAGTACTTC. Its translation is CASSPGTGGRMETQYF. Full variable domain (rest looked up from reference TRBV7-8 and TRBJ2-5): GAGVSQSPRYKVAKRGQDVALRCDPISGHVSLFWYQQALGQGPEFLTYFQNEAQLDKSGLPSDRFFAERPEGSVSTLKIQRTQQEDSAVYLCASSPGTGGRMETQYFGPGTRLLVL.

The chain combines TRBV16 with TRBJ2-7; D gene ambiguous. The CDR3 is 12 amino acids. The V and J ends lost 0 bases and 12 bases respectively, with 12 bases between them. Germline CDR1 KGHSY, CDR2 FQNENV. CDR3 sequence reads: CASSQSQDWLYF. In nucleotides, the CDR3 is TGTGCCAGCAGCCAATCCCAAGACTGGCTGTACTTC. The full variable domain, completed using reference TRBV16 and TRBJ2-7, is GEEVAQTPKHLVRGEGQKAKLYCAPIKGHSYVFWYQQVLKNEFKFLISFQNENVFDETGMPKERFSAKCLPNSPCSLEIQATKLEDSAVYFCASSQSQDWLYFGPGTRLTVT.

This clone has a handful of counts. This chain links TRBV5-4 with TRBJ1-5; D is ambiguous. V was shortened by 10 bases and J by 7 bases, with 18 bases between the two germline ends. The germline V gene has CDR1 SGHNT and CDR2 YYREEE (reference sequence). This CDR3 region has 13 residues. CDR3: CAGPRPDRQPQHF. The CDR3 bases are TGTGCCGGACCACGCCCCGACCGACAGCCCCAGCATTTT.

The rearrangement links TRBV5-1 to TRBJ2-7; D may match TRBD1 or TRBD2 (5 bases each). This CDR3 comprises 19 residues. Germline V gives CDR1 SGHRS, CDR2 YFSETQ. The germline V and J ends were trimmed by 3 bases and 2 bases, with 27 bases remaining between them. The CDR3 spells CASSSNVLHRGGRAYEQYF. The CDR3 region has the DNA TGCGCCAGCAGCTCCAACGTTCTGCACCGGGGTGGCAGGGCCTACGAGCAGTACTTC. Variable domain in full (rest from reference TRBV5-1 and TRBJ2-7): KAGVTQTPRYLIKTRGQQVTLSCSPISGHRSVSWYQQTPGQGLQFLFEYFSETQRNKGNFPGRFSGRQFSNSRSEMNVSTLELGDSALYLCASSSNVLHRGGRAYEQYFGPGTRLTVT.

A remark on this clone: A much larger clonotype is one base distant, so this may be a read error. The same CDR3 can be traced to other DNA sequences in this sample. The CDR3 region has the DNA TGTGCCAGCAGGTCCTCCTACGAGCAGTACTTC. It encodes CASRSSYEQYF. The chain carries TRBV27 and TRBJ2-7; no clear D gene. The CDR3 spans 11 residues. Trimming left V 6 bases short and J 0 bases short, with 3 bases between. Germline loops: CDR1 MNHEY, CDR2 SMNVEV (reference sequence).

The V gene is TRBV6-6, the J gene TRBJ2-7, with TRBD2 identical over 9 bases. There are 15 residues in the CDR3. Looked up from germline, CDR1 is MNHNY and CDR2 is SVGAGI (reference sequence). Trimming cost V 6 bases and J 4 bases; bases outside gene matches: 10. The CDR3 protein is CASSPTRLAGYEQYF. The DNA for the CDR3 is TGTGCCAGCAGCCCAACTCGGCTAGCGGGATACGAGCAGTACTTC.

J is TRBJ2-7 and V is TRBV10-3, with 8 bases identical to TRBD2. CDR1 and CDR2 from the germline V gene are ENHRY and SYGVKD. CDR3 length: 15 amino acids. The ends lost 1 base at V and 0 bases at J; junction bases unmatched: 2. The CDR3 here is CAISEFSGTSYEQYF. CDR3 nucleotide sequence: TGTGCCATCAGTGAGTTTAGCGGGACCTCCTACGAGCAGTACTTC.

The J gene is TRBJ2-1, the V gene TRBV4-1; D is possibly TRBD2 (5 bases). Between the trimmed V and J ends, which lost 5 bases and 3 bases, there was a span of 14 bases. Germline loops: CDR1 MGHRA, CDR2 YSYEKL. This CDR3 is 15 amino acids long. CDR3 in amino acids: CASSAEEGGYNEQFF. CDR3 DNA sequence: TGCGCCAGCAGCGCGGAAGAGGGTGGCTACAATGAGCAGTTCTTC.

This clone has more than one count but fewer than ten. V usage is TRBV29-1 and J usage is TRBJ2-7; 10 bases match TRBD1. V trimming: 6 bases; J trimming: 3 bases; junction bases outside the gene matches: 8. The CDR3 has 14 residues. Germline V gives CDR1 SQVTM, CDR2 ANQGSEA. CDR3 amino acids: CSVQTGGAFYEQYF. The CDR3 DNA reads TGCAGCGTGCAGACAGGGGGCGCCTTCTACGAGCAGTACTTC.

This clone was counted once. The chain recombines TRBV6-5 with TRBJ2-1, with a possible D match to TRBD2 (6 bases). Trimming took 8 bases from V and 4 from J, leaving 15 bases between them. CDR1 and CDR2 (germline): MNHEY, SVGAGI. The CDR3 covers 14 residues. CDR3 DNA sequence: TGTGCCAGCGCGTCCGGGACTCCATACAATGAGCAGTTCTTC. It encodes CASASGTPYNEQFF.

The V call is TRBV28, the J call TRBJ1-2; D is unclear. CDR1 and CDR2 (germline): MDHEN, SYDVKM. Trimming took off 6 bases at V and 0 bases at J, with 20 bases between the two ends. The CDR3 extends over 17 amino acids. DNA of the CDR3: TGTGCCAGCAGGATGGGAAACGACGGATTCACTAACTATGGCTACACCTTC. Translated: CASRMGNDGFTNYGYTF.

The chain couples TRBV30 to TRBJ2-1; D possibly uses TRBD1 or TRBD2 (6 bases each). V dropped 5 bases and J dropped 6 bases, with 14 bases sitting between them. This CDR3 is built from 13 residues. CDR1 and CDR2 from the germline V gene are GTSNPN and SVGIG (reference sequence). The CDR3 loop is CAWEVEGGNEQFF. The CDR3 region has the DNA TGTGCCTGGGAGGTGGAGGGGGGCAATGAGCAGTTCTTC.

The rearrangement joins TRBV4-1 to TRBJ1-3; weak D call: TRBD1 (6 bases). The germline V and J ends were trimmed by 3 bases and 0 bases, with 18 bases remaining between them. CDR1 MGHRA and CDR2 YSYEKL come from the germline V gene. CDR3 size: 18 residues. For the CDR3, the DNA is TGCGCCAGCAGCCATATCACGCTACAGGGAAGCTCTGGAAACACCATATATTTT. Amino acids: CASSHITLQGSSGNTIYF.

CDR3 loop: CASSFKHTSRNEQFF. The CDR3 coding sequence is TGTGCCAGCAGTTTTAAGCACACATCGAGGAATGAGCAGTTCTTC. The chain uses TRBV27 and TRBJ2-1; the D is unclear. V dropped 3 bases and J dropped 7 bases, with 16 bases sitting between them. Germline values: CDR1 MNHEY, CDR2 SMNVEV (reference sequence). The CDR3 loop spans 15 amino acids.

The V and J genes are TRBV5-5 and TRBJ2-1; perhaps D is TRBD1 or TRBD2 (5 bases each). This CDR3 has 12 residues. The V gene's germline CDR1 is SGHKS and CDR2 YYEKEE (reference sequence). Trimming removed 3 bases at V and 4 bases at J, with 5 bases between. Here the CDR3 reads CASSWGYNEQFF. CDR3 sequence (DNA): TGTGCCAGCAGCTGGGGGTACAATGAGCAGTTCTTC.

This clone has a handful of counts. CDR3 sequence: CASREKASGQPQHF. For the CDR3, the DNA is TGTGCCAGCAGAGAGAAGGCCAGTGGACAGCCCCAGCATTTT. J is TRBJ1-5 and V is TRBV2; D is uncertain. The CDR3 is 14 residues long. CDR1 is SNHLY, CDR2 FYNNEI, per germline. V lost 6 bases to trimming and J lost 7 bases, with 16 bases between them.

The CDR3 nucleotides are TGTGCCACCAGCAGGGGCGCAGGCCAAACCTACGAGCAGTACTTC. Translated: CATSRGAGQTYEQYF. The V gene is TRBV15, the J gene TRBJ2-7; D is undetermined. Germline lookup yields CDR1 LNHNV and CDR2 YYDKDF (reference sequence). V was shortened by 3 bases and J by 2 bases, with 14 bases between the two germline ends. CDR3 length: 15 amino acids.

The chain is built from TRBV29-1 and TRBJ2-5, with D perhaps TRBD1 or TRBD2 (5 bases each). The germline gives CDR1 SQVTM, CDR2 ANQGSEA. V was pared by 4 bases and J by 5 bases, with 17 bases between. The CDR3 consists of 14 residues. This CDR3 is CSVAIDRPGETQYF. CDR3 in DNA: TGCAGCGTTGCGATCGACAGACCGGGGGAGACCCAGTACTTC.